A selection of T cell receptor beta chains follows, all from one sample in a study of OX40 agonist ivuxolimab in advanced cancers. The protocol was immunoSEQ multiplex PCR, while the TCRdb copy is restricted to in-frame clones and leaves out a portion. The profile shows about 33,000 clones, about 88% of them singletons. The specimen comprised CD4+ or CD8+ T cells sorted from blood, sampled in a trial of the OX40 agonist ivuxolimab. Source of these receptors: an adult with an advanced solid tumor such as melanoma, head and neck, liver or kidney cancer. CDR3s include the opening cysteine and the closing phenylalanine or tryptophan. Size values are once, few and many counts, or a class for expanded clones, and some rows have none.

>14|TRBJ2-1|NA|TRBV10-3
CAISAGGSYNEQFF
>14|TRBJ1-1|NA|TRBV7-8
CASSKGQLKAEAFF
>17|TRBJ1-4|NA|TRBV2
CASSVLAGWESNEKLFF
>12|TRBJ1-1|NA|TRBV19
CARSHGGPEAFF
>18|TRBJ2-3|NA|TRBV2
CASSERRGSGGAPDTQYF
>13|TRBJ1-3|NA|TRBV7-3
CASLIVGGNTIYF
>19|TRBJ2-7|NA|TRBV4-1
CASSQDRLLAGEGAYEQYF
>13|TRBJ2-7|NA|TRBV7-2
CASSLRAAGEQYF
>16|TRBJ2-7|NA|TRBV7-8
CASSLARGRGAYEQYF
>17|TRBJ2-6|NA|TRBV30
CAWSWRGDYSGANVLTF
>13|TRBJ1-1|few|TRBV5-6
CASSYQGATEAFF
>16|TRBJ2-7|NA|TRBV5-1
CASSLEGLAGRRGQYF
>18|TRBJ1-5|NA|TRBV7-8
CASSPTRTGRKARQPQHF
>12|TRBJ2-7|once|TRBV28
CASSFREGSLYF
>14|TRBJ1-5|NA|TRBV27
CASSLRGGNQPQHF
>14|TRBJ1-4|few|TRBV2
CASSDRIGVEKLFF
>14|TRBJ1-1|NA|TRBV6-1
CASSKAQGGTEAFF
>14|TRBJ2-3|once|TRBV19
CASSIVPGSDTQYF
>19|TRBJ1-1|NA|TRBV21-1
CASRKEATGPRSGNTEAFF
>11|TRBJ1-4|NA|TRBV28
CASSLAGKLFF
>16|TRBJ2-7|once|TRBV11-2
CASSLKRIGTDYEQYF
>17|TRBJ1-1|NA|TRBV4-2
CASSQVSRGMLSPEAFF
>17|TRBJ2-7|NA|TRBV23-1
CASSQYPPGDRVYEQYF
>17|TRBJ2-1|once|TRBV7-9
CASSPAGGAWRLNEQFF
>13|TRBJ1-5|NA|TRBV5-1
CASSLTGDQPQHF
>14|TRBJ2-5|NA|TRBV7-2
CASSLEGGAGTQYF
>15|TRBJ1-4|once|TRBV4-2
CASSQDKTGGPGLFF
>13|TRBJ2-1|NA|TRBV11-3
CASSLAGGREQFF
>17|TRBJ2-7|NA|TRBV11-3
CASSLVSLTGVSYEQYF